The 32 T cell receptor beta chains below were found in one sample sequenced in a study of read filtering for tumor transcriptome and immune sequencing. The library was built from about 400 ng RNA with molecular barcoded adaptors for alpha/delta and beta/gamma chains. TCRdb reanalysed the reads using MiXCR and keeps one entry per CDR3 protein. The data hold roughly 68,000 distinct CDR3 sequences, with approximately 15% observed a single time. The sample was a population of CD138-negative cells sorted from bone marrow. The receptors shown here come from a donor at least 40 years old with multiple myeloma.

This clonotype occurred many times. The CDR3 DNA reads as TGTGCCAGCAGATTTGGGGGGTCGTACAATGAGCAGTTCTTC. This gives the protein CASRFGGSYNEQFF. V usage is TRBV7-2 and J usage is TRBJ2-1; TRBD2 is a possible D gene (6 bases). V was cut by 6 bases and J by 4 bases, with 13 bases left in between. The germline CDR1 and CDR2 sequences are SGHTA and FQGNSA. CDR3 length: 14 residues. The entire variable domain, with the rest obtained from reference TRBV7-2 and TRBJ2-1, is as follows: GAGVSQSPSNKVTEKGKDVELRCDPISGHTALYWYRQSLGQGLEFLIYFQGNSAPDKSGLPSDRFSAERTGGSVSTLTIQRTQQEDSAVYLCASRFGGSYNEQFFGPGTRLTVL.

The sample holds many counts of this clonotype. The chain links TRBV20-1 to TRBJ2-7; D not certain. This CDR3 has 13 residues. CDR1 is DFQATT and CDR2 is SNEGSKA in the germline V gene (reference sequence). V lost 1 base and J 4 bases, leaving 11 bases between the germline ends. CDR3 in amino acids: CSARGHKAYEQYF. The CDR3, as DNA: TGCAGTGCTAGAGGACATAAAGCTTACGAGCAGTACTTC.

This clonotype was counted ten times or more. The chain has TRBV20-1 and TRBJ2-5, with 7 bases identical to TRBD2. Germline CDR1 is DFQATT and CDR2 is SNEGSKA (reference sequence). V shed 5 bases and J 5 bases; nucleotides not matched to a gene: 14. This CDR3 is built from 15 residues. CDR3 DNA sequence: TGCAGTGCTGGTATTGATTCCGGGACTACGGAGACCCAGTACTTC. Amino acids: CSAGIDSGTTETQYF.

At least ten counts were recorded for this clonotype. The chain uses TRBV7-2 and TRBJ1-1, with 7 bases fitting TRBD1. The junction had 3 bases not matched to a gene; V was cut back by 0 bases and J by 8 bases. Germline V gene data show CDR1 as SGHTA and CDR2 as FQGNSA. The CDR3 spans 13 residues. CDR3 amino acids: CASSLAATGEAFF. CDR3 coding DNA: TGTGCCAGCAGCTTAGCAGCGACAGGGGAAGCTTTCTTT. Combining the CDR3 with reference TRBV7-2 and TRBJ1-1 gives the whole variable domain GAGVSQSPSNKVTEKGKDVELRCDPISGHTALYWYRQSLGQGLEFLIYFQGNSAPDKSGLPSDRFSAERTGGSVSTLTIQRTQQEDSAVYLCASSLAATGEAFFGQGTRLTVV.

The chain links TRBV12-3 or TRBV12-4 to TRBJ1-1, with TRBD1 as a possible D gene (6 bases). Trimming took 3 bases from V and 4 from J, leaving 12 bases between them. This CDR3 has 14 amino acids. The CDR3 coding sequence is TGTGCCAGCAGTTTTGATCAGGGGAGCACTGAAGCTTTCTTT. Amino acids: CASSFDQGSTEAFF.

V usage is TRBV2 and J usage is TRBJ2-7, with D possibly TRBD2 on 6 matching bases. This CDR3 contains 13 residues. The germline CDR1 and CDR2 sequences are SNHLY and FYNNEI. Trimming removed 5 bases from V and 6 bases from J, with 14 bases in between. CDR3 DNA: TGTGCCAGCAGTAATCCTAGCGCTTTCGAGCAGTACTTC. It specifies CASSNPSAFEQYF. Complete variable domain (other parts from reference TRBV2 and TRBJ2-7): EPEVTQTPSHQVTQMGQEVILRCVPISNHLYFYWYRQILGQKVEFLVSFYNNEISEKSEIFDDQFSVERPDGSNFTLKIRSTKLEDSAMYFCASSNPSAFEQYFGPGTRLTVT.

This clonotype was recorded a few times. J is TRBJ2-7 and V is TRBV4-1; 8 bases match TRBD2. This CDR3 is 14 amino acids long. From germline, CDR1 is MGHRA and CDR2 YSYEKL. The trim removed 3 bases at V and 7 bases at J, leaving 8 bases unmatched. The DNA for the CDR3 is TGCGCCAGCAGCCAGGGTAGCGGGATAGCGGAGCAGTACTTC. Its translation is CASSQGSGIAEQYF.

This clonotype showed up many times. The rearrangement links TRBV7-2 to TRBJ1-2; TRBD1 is a possible D gene (6 bases). CDR3 length: 14 amino acids. Germline lookup yields CDR1 SGHTA and CDR2 FQGNSA. The V end was cut by 3 bases, the J end by 14 bases, with 22 bases between. In DNA form, the CDR3 reads TGTGCCAGCAGCTTCGGAGGACAGCAAATTATGTTTACCTTC. Translation gives CASSFGGQQIMFTF.

This clonotype was observed a handful of times. The chain couples TRBV7-8 to TRBJ1-4; D perhaps matches TRBD1 (6 bases). Germline-derived CDR1 and CDR2 are SGHVS and FQNEAQ. Deletions cut 5 bases from V and 3 bases from J, with 13 bases between. The CDR3 is 15 residues long. The CDR3 sequence: CASSPEGEANEKLFF. The DNA of the CDR3 is TGTGCCAGCAGCCCAGAGGGGGAGGCTAATGAAAAACTGTTTTTT.

This clonotype was seen ten or more times. The rearrangement joins TRBV5-1 to TRBJ2-2; 9 bases agree with TRBD1. The junction had 5 bases not matched to a gene; V was cut back by 7 bases and J by 4 bases. Germline V gene data show CDR1 as SGHRS and CDR2 as YFSETQ. This CDR3 has 14 amino acids. CDR3 nucleotides: TGCGCCAGCCAGACGGGACAGGGCACCGGGGAGCTGTTTTTT. Translating gives CASQTGQGTGELFF.

On this clonotype itself: A much larger clone differs by one base, so this may be a read error. This chain connects TRBV6-4 to TRBJ2-3; TRBD1 or TRBD2 may be the D gene (5 bases each). Trimming shortened V by 8 bases and J by 0 bases, and 9 bases separated the two germline ends. This CDR3 spans 13 amino acids. Germline assignment: CDR1 MRHNA and CDR2 SNTAGT. The CDR3 nucleotides read TGTGCCAGCCGTGGGGACAGCACAGATACGCAGTATTTT. It specifies CASRGDSTDTQYF.

Ten or more counts support this clonotype. The chain joins TRBV7-8 to TRBJ2-3; 8 bases match TRBD1. Germline V gene sequence: CDR1 SGHVS, CDR2 FQNEAQ. With V trimmed by 7 bases and J by 13 bases, 7 bases remained unmatched. This CDR3 spans 11 amino acids. The CDR3: CASTLTGDKYF. The CDR3 region has the DNA TGTGCCAGCACCCTGACAGGGGACAAGTATTTT.

This clonotype occurred once. A much larger clone is a single base away; this may be a read error. This chain joins TRBV19 and TRBJ1-2; no clear D gene. This CDR3 comprises 14 residues. In germline, CDR1 is LNHDA, CDR2 SQIVND (reference sequence). The CDR3 reads CASSTGGFNYGYAF. For the CDR3, the DNA is TGTGCCAGTAGTACTGGCGGATTTAACTATGGCTACGCCTTC.

Notes on this clonotype: One junction end does not reproduce the germline sequence, and a read error may be involved. The chain recombines TRBV5-1 with TRBJ1-4; no clear D. The length of the CDR3 is 14 residues. Germline CDR1 is SGHRS and CDR2 is YFSETQ. The CDR3 region has the DNA TGCGCCAGCAGCTCGCAGGATGATAATGAAAAACTGTCTTTT. Encoded protein: CASSSQDDNEKLSF.

This clonotype is medium-sized by share. The CDR3 DNA is TGTGCCAGCAGCTCGCAACCAGGGTATGAGCAGTTCTTC. This encodes CASSSQPGYEQFF. The chain is built from TRBV7-3 and TRBJ2-1, with a weak D call TRBD1 (5 bases). V was trimmed by 4 bases and J by 8 bases, leaving 12 bases between them. The CDR3 runs to 13 residues. The V gene's germline CDR1 is SGHTA and CDR2 FQGTGA.

This clonotype was counted only a few times. V and J are TRBV29-1 and TRBJ2-7; D is tentatively TRBD1 or TRBD2 (5 bases each). CDR1 and CDR2 from the germline V gene are SQVTM and ANQGSEA. The CDR3 extends over 12 amino acids. With 5 bases removed from V and 1 base from J, the gap between germline ends came to 9 bases. CDR3 DNA sequence: TGCAGCGTTCCGGGACGGTCCTACGAGCAGTACTTC. It specifies CSVPGRSYEQYF.

In its sample, this clonotype was seen many times. CDR3 bases: TGTGCCAGCAGCTTAGATCGCGGGAGCTCCTACAATGAGCAGTTCTTC. Protein sequence: CASSLDRGSSYNEQFF. The J gene is TRBJ2-1, the V gene TRBV11-3; 7 nucleotides line up with TRBD2. Germline-derived CDR1 and CDR2 are SGHNT and YENEEA. The J segment lost 0 bases and the V segment lost 0 bases, leaving 2 bases of the junction unmatched. The CDR3 length is 16 residues.

Many counts were recorded for this clonotype. The V and J genes are TRBV11-3 and TRBJ1-1; D unresolved. The CDR3 totals 12 residues. The V gene lost 5 bases and the J gene lost 4 bases, with 8 bases spanning the gap. Germline values: CDR1 SGHNT, CDR2 YENEEA. CDR3 nucleotides: TGTGCCAGCAGCACGCGGAGCACTGAAGCTTTCTTT. Its protein product is CASSTRSTEAFF.

This chain links TRBV24-1 with TRBJ2-1, with D possibly being TRBD2 (6 bases). Trimming left V 10 bases short and J 1 base short, with 10 bases between. Germline CDR1 KGHDR, CDR2 SFDVKD. This CDR3 has 13 amino acids. CDR3 DNA sequence: TGTGCCACAGGGAGGCTTTCCTACAATGAGCAGTTCTTC. Its protein product is CATGRLSYNEQFF.

For this clonotype: This may be a read error, as it is one base from a much larger clone. The chain carries TRBV20-1 and TRBJ1-4; TRBD1 matches at 9 bases. There are 13 residues in the CDR3. Germline V gene lookup returns CDR1 DFQATT and CDR2 SNEGSKA (reference sequence). The CDR3 sequence: CSARGQGVEKRFF. CDR3 DNA: TGCAGTGCTAGAGGACAGGGGGTAGAAAAACGGTTTTTT.

Regarding this clonotype: Being one base from a much bigger clone, this may be a read error. The genes are TRBV7-9 and TRBJ2-5; TRBD2 matches at 11 bases. V lost 8 bases and J lost 7; bases outside the gene matches: 9. The CDR3 runs to 14 residues. Germline V CDR1 and CDR2: SEHNR, FQNEAQ (reference sequence). CDR3 coding DNA: TGTGCCAGCCCTCCGGGACTAGCGGAAGTGACCCAGTACTTC. This encodes CASPPGLAEVTQYF.

As for this clonotype: A clone one base away is much larger, so this may be a read error. The chain recombines TRBV25-1 with TRBJ2-7; perhaps D is TRBD1 or TRBD2 (5 bases each). V dropped 8 bases and J dropped 9 bases, with 14 bases sitting between them. The length of the CDR3 is 11 residues. Germline CDR1 is MGHDK and CDR2 is SYGVNS. The CDR3 here is CASALGVGQYF. The CDR3 DNA sequence: TGTGCCAGCGCCCTGGGGGTCGGGCAGTACTTC.

This clonotype was observed a handful of times. V gene TRBV28 combines with J gene TRBJ1-1, with 9 bases matching TRBD1. V trimming: 3 bases; J trimming: 11 bases; junction bases outside the gene matches: 1. CDR1 and CDR2 from the germline V gene are MDHEN and SYDVKM. The CDR3 has 11 amino acids. As DNA, the CDR3 is TGTGCCAGCAGTTTGGACAGGGGTGCTTTCTTT. Protein sequence: CASSLDRGAFF.

A word on this clonotype: This may arise from a read error, as a much more abundant clone is one base away. The conserved final phenylalanine or tryptophan is absent from the CDR3, which likely points to a read error. The rearrangement joins TRBV19 to TRBJ2-1, with 8 bases matching TRBD1. Germline CDR1 reads LNHDA; CDR2 reads SQIVND (reference sequence). This CDR3 contains 14 residues. Unmatched junction bases numbered 2, after V lost 4 bases and J lost 3 bases. DNA for the CDR3: TGTGCCAGTAGTACAGGGGGCGACTACAATGAGCAGTTCTAC. It is translated as CASSTGGDYNEQFY.

This rearrangement joins TRBV7-2 to TRBJ2-1; 7 positions agree with TRBD2. The germline gives CDR1 SGHTA, CDR2 FQGNSA. V trimming: 5 bases; J trimming: 1 base; junction bases outside the gene matches: 5. The length of the CDR3 is 15 residues. This CDR3 reads CASSLSGASYNEQFF. CDR3 in DNA: TGTGCCAGCAGCCTCAGCGGGGCTTCCTACAATGAGCAGTTCTTC.

At least ten counts were recorded for this clonotype. The chain links TRBV6-2 or TRBV6-3 to TRBJ2-1; TRBD2 is a possible D gene (5 bases). CDR1 is MNHEY and CDR2 is SVGEGT in the germline V gene. The V end lost 6 bases, the J end lost 6 bases, and 15 bases lay between the germline ends. The CDR3 has 14 amino acids. The CDR3 spells CASSLALGANEQFF. CDR3 DNA: TGTGCCAGCAGCCTAGCCCTAGGTGCCAATGAGCAGTTCTTC.

Concerning this clonotype itself: A much larger clone lies a single base off, so this may be a read error. The chain carries TRBV29-1 and TRBJ1-1; TRBD1 matches at 8 bases. The V and J ends lost 7 bases and 4 bases, in that order; junction bases with no gene match: 8. The V gene's germline CDR1 is SQVTM and CDR2 ANQGSEA. The CDR3 contains 13 residues. The CDR3 reads CSALGQVSTEAFF. The CDR3 DNA follows: TGCAGCGCCTTGGGACAGGTGAGCACTGAAGCTTTCTTT. Full variable domain (missing parts from reference TRBV29-1 and TRBJ1-1): SAVISQKPSRDICQRGTSLTIQCQVDSQVTMMFWYRQQPGQSLTLIATANQGSEATYESGFVIDKFPISRPNLTFSTLTVSNMSPEDSSIYLCSALGQVSTEAFFGQGTRLTVV.

This clonotype was seen repeatedly, ten times or more. This rearrangement joins TRBV5-1 to TRBJ2-5; D is uncertain. This CDR3 has 12 residues. Trimming left V 2 bases short and J 5 bases short, with 7 bases between. Germline assignment: CDR1 SGHRS and CDR2 YFSETQ. In DNA, the CDR3 is TGCGCCAGCAGCTTTGAACAGGAGACCCAGTACTTC. Its protein is CASSFEQETQYF.

This clonotype was observed many times. The rearrangement joins TRBV7-2 to TRBJ2-3; 9 bases line up with TRBD1. Trimming removed 3 bases from V and 7 bases from J; junction bases left unmatched: 5. The CDR3 has 14 residues. In germline, CDR1 is SGHTA, CDR2 FQGNSA. CDR3 residues: CASSFGQGLNTQYF. The CDR3 DNA is TGTGCCAGCAGCTTCGGACAGGGGCTTAATACGCAGTATTTT.

This clonotype was observed at least ten times. The chain couples TRBV5-5 to TRBJ2-3; 9 bases fit TRBD1. The V gene's germline CDR1 is SGHKS and CDR2 YYEKEE (reference sequence). The CDR3 is 16 residues long. V was pared by 1 base and J by 2 bases, with 5 bases of the junction left unmatched. CDR3 nucleotide sequence: TGTGCCAGCAGCTTGCGTGGGACAGGGTCCACAGATACGCAGTATTTT. Its translation: CASSLRGTGSTDTQYF.

This clonotype was seen ten or more times. The chain has TRBV5-1 and TRBJ1-1; maybe TRBD1 (6 bases). Trimming took off 0 bases at V and 6 bases at J, with 15 bases between the two ends. The CDR3 runs to 15 residues. Germline-derived CDR1 and CDR2 are SGHRS and YFSETQ. The CDR3 spells CASSLGAGARAEAFF. The CDR3, as DNA: TGCGCCAGCAGCTTGGGGGCAGGGGCCAGGGCTGAAGCTTTCTTT.

This clonotype was observed at least ten times. The chain is built from TRBV27 and TRBJ1-5; 7 bases line up with TRBD1. The V segment lost 2 bases and the J segment 7 bases; nucleotides outside the gene matches: 5. The CDR3 extends over 14 amino acids. CDR1 and CDR2 from the germline V gene are MNHEY and SMNVEV (reference sequence). This CDR3 reads CASSLVTGNQPQHF. CDR3 nucleotide sequence: TGTGCCAGCAGTTTAGTGACAGGGAACCAGCCCCAGCATTTT.